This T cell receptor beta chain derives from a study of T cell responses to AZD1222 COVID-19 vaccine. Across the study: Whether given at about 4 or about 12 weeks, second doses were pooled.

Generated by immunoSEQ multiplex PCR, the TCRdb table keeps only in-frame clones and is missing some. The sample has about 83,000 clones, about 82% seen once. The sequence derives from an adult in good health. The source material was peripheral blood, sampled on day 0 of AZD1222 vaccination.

The CDR3 protein is CASSQDPGWANTEAFF. The CDR3 nucleotides are TGTGCCAGCAGCCAAGATCCCGGATGGGCTAACACTGAAGCTTTCTTT. The chain carries TRBV3-1 (or the pseudogene TRBV3-2) and TRBJ1-1; D gene uncertain. Trimming took off 0 bases at V and 2 bases at J, with 13 bases between the two ends. Germline V gene lookup returns CDR1 LGHDT and CDR2 YNNKEL (reference sequence). This CDR3 contains 16 residues.